Presented here are 17 T cell receptor beta chains from one specimen sequenced in a study of shared clonotypes between healthy human individuals. Sequencing was performed with immunoSEQ multiplex PCR; in TCRdb, only in-frame clones are kept and a portion is missing. The table shows some 800,000 clones, with 80% to 95% occurring only once. Naive CD8 populations comprised CD45RO-negative cells positively selected for CCR7, excluding terminally differentiated effector memory CD45RA+ cells. Sequences were obtained from naive CD8+ T cells sorted from blood. These receptors were collected from a man between 25 and 39 years old in good health.

This clone was seen once. This chain links TRBV9 with TRBJ2-7; D could derive from TRBD1 or TRBD2 (5 bases each). The length of the CDR3 is 14 residues. Germline CDR1 reads SGDLS; CDR2 reads YYNGEE. V lost 4 bases and J lost 0, with 11 bases in between. DNA for the CDR3: TGTGCCAGCAGCCCAGAGGGGATCTCCTACGAGCAGTACTTC. It is translated as CASSPEGISYEQYF.

The chain employs TRBV11-2 and TRBJ1-1; D is uncertain. The germline gives CDR1 SGHAT, CDR2 FQNNGV. The CDR3 contains 17 residues. Trimming pared 1 base from V and 4 bases from J, leaving 19 bases between. DNA for the CDR3: TGTGCCAGCAGCTTAGTTTGGGGATTCCAAACAACCACTGAAGCTTTCTTT. It encodes CASSLVWGFQTTTEAFF.

The rearrangement links TRBV29-1 to TRBJ2-1; 10 bases are a match to TRBD2. CDR3 length: 15 residues. V was clipped by 1 base and J by 7 bases; unmatched bases: 7. Germline V gene sequence: CDR1 SQVTM, CDR2 ANQGSEA. CDR3 region: CSVEGLAGVFNEQFF. The CDR3 nucleotides are TGCAGCGTTGAAGGGCTAGCGGGAGTATTTAATGAGCAGTTCTTC.

V gene TRBV7-9 combines with J gene TRBJ2-5; TRBD1 might be the D (6 bases). Trimming took off 8 bases at V and 4 bases at J, with 14 bases between the two ends. This CDR3 has 13 residues. Germline V lookup: CDR1 SEHNR, CDR2 FQNEAQ (reference sequence). CDR3 DNA: TGTGCCAGCGGCGACGGGACAAGAGAGACCCAGTACTTC. Amino acids: CASGDGTRETQYF.

This clone appeared once. V is TRBV19 and J is TRBJ1-5; tentatively, D is TRBD1 (5 bases). V shed 1 base and J shed 1 base, with 11 bases lying between them. The V gene's germline CDR1 is LNHDA and CDR2 SQIVND (reference sequence). The length of the CDR3 is 16 residues. In nucleotides, the CDR3 is TGTGCCAGTAGTATAGCCGGGGGGTCGAGCAATCAGCCCCAGCATTTT. Its protein is CASSIAGGSSNQPQHF.

V usage is TRBV5-6 and J usage is TRBJ2-7; D gene uncertain. V lost 4 bases and J 5 bases, leaving 7 bases between the germline ends. Germline V CDR1 and CDR2: SGHDT, YYEEEE. CDR3 length equals 11 residues. CDR3 DNA sequence: TGTGCCAGCAGCCGGACCAACGAGCAGTACTTC. Its translation is CASSRTNEQYF.

The V call is TRBV1, the J call TRBJ2-6; the table calls TRBD2, which could not be checked here. TRBV1 is a pseudogene locus. The CDR3 runs to 18 residues. CDR3 DNA: TGCACCAGGGAACCACCGGGACTAGCGGCCTCTGGGGCCAACGTCCTGACTTTC. It codes for CTREPPGLAASGANVLTF.

Written as DNA, the CDR3 is TGTGCCAGCAGTTACGGTTTCGAGCAGCCCCAGCATTTT. Amino acids: CASSYGFEQPQHF. The chain combines TRBV6-5 with TRBJ1-5; D is uncertain. Germline CDR1 is MNHEY and CDR2 is SVGAGI. This CDR3 contains 13 residues. Deletions cut 2 bases from V and 7 bases from J, with 9 bases between.

The chain combines TRBV13 with TRBJ1-1; TRBD1 agrees at 8 bases. V lost 7 bases, J lost 6 bases, and 19 bases stayed unmatched. CDR1 PRHDT and CDR2 FYEKMQ come from the germline V gene (reference sequence). This CDR3 is built from 17 residues. The CDR3 loop is CASTSNGGPRQGSEAFF. The CDR3 region has the DNA TGTGCCAGCACCTCAAATGGGGGGCCCCGACAGGGGTCTGAAGCTTTCTTT.

Here the CDR3 reads CASRKLSYNEQFF. The CDR3 nucleotides are TGTGCCAGTAGGAAGCTATCCTACAATGAGCAGTTCTTC. This rearrangement joins TRBV19 to TRBJ2-1; D is unclear. CDR1 and CDR2 (germline): LNHDA, SQIVND (reference sequence). With 6 bases removed from V and 1 base from J, the gap between germline ends came to 7 bases. This CDR3 region has 13 residues.

This clone was seen once. The CDR3 DNA reads as TGTGCCAGCAGAAGGGGGACTGAAGCTTTCTTT. As protein: CASRRGTEAFF. The chain joins TRBV27 to TRBJ1-1, with D perhaps TRBD1 (6 bases). Trimming took off 6 bases at V and 5 bases at J, with 7 bases between the two ends. The CDR3 length is 11 residues. The V gene's germline CDR1 is MNHEY and CDR2 SMNVEV (reference sequence).

The rearrangement joins TRBV12-5 to TRBJ2-1; TRBD2 aligns across 10 bases. V gave up 6 bases and J gave up 4 bases; unmatched junction bases: 3. The CDR3 extends over 14 amino acids. The germline gives CDR1 LGHNT, CDR2 FRNRAP. The CDR3 region has the DNA TGTGCTAGTGGACCAGCGGGAGGGTACAATGAGCAGTTCTTC. Translation: CASGPAGGYNEQFF.

This chain connects TRBV9 to TRBJ2-3, with 11 bases matching TRBD1. This CDR3 spans 17 amino acids. Looked up from germline, CDR1 is SGDLS and CDR2 is YYNGEE. J lost 1 base, V lost 4 bases, and 8 bases had no gene match. The CDR3 protein is CASSPWTGGMGTDTQYF. For the CDR3, the DNA is TGTGCCAGCAGCCCCTGGACAGGGGGCATGGGCACAGATACGCAGTATTTT.

DNA of the CDR3: TGTGCCAGCAGTGCCGGGACTAGCGGGAGTGAGGGAGATACGCAGTATTTT. Its translation is CASSAGTSGSEGDTQYF. V usage is TRBV27 and J usage is TRBJ2-3; 14 nucleotides agree with TRBD2. The V gene's germline CDR1 is MNHEY and CDR2 SMNVEV (reference sequence). The V segment lost 5 bases and the J segment 5 bases; nucleotides outside the gene matches: 9. There are 17 residues in the CDR3.

As concerns this clone: Other DNA variants within this sample encode the same CDR3. CDR3 sequence reads: CASSMGQGAYEQYF. The CDR3 nucleotides are TGTGCCAGTAGTATGGGCCAGGGGGCTTACGAGCAGTACTTC. V and J are TRBV19 and TRBJ2-7; 8 bases agree with TRBD1. With 3 bases clipped from V and 4 bases from J, the junction kept 5 bases outside the gene matches. There are 14 residues in the CDR3. CDR1 and CDR2 from the germline V gene are LNHDA and SQIVND (reference sequence).

This clone was seen a single time. The chain couples TRBV5-1 to TRBJ2-2; no reliable D call. Trimming removed 4 bases from V and 9 bases from J, with 19 bases in between. This CDR3 comprises 15 residues. The germline V gene encodes CDR1 SGHRS and CDR2 YFSETQ. CDR3 sequence (DNA): TGCGCCAGCAGCCTCGCCCCGACGGATGCGAGGGAGCTGTTTTTT. Its translation: CASSLAPTDARELFF.

The rearrangement joins TRBV16 to TRBJ1-1; maybe TRBD1 (5 bases). Germline lookup yields CDR1 KGHSY and CDR2 FQNENV. The CDR3 has 15 residues. V gave up 0 bases and J gave up 5 bases, with 13 bases separating them. The CDR3 is CASSQSAGQRTEAFF. CDR3 bases: TGTGCCAGCAGCCAATCAGCAGGGCAGAGAACTGAAGCTTTCTTT.